This TCR beta chain was captured by sequencing in a study of identical twins. TCRdb passed the 5' RACE reads through MiXCR, listing each CDR3 protein once. The sample lists approximately 280,000 distinct CDR3 sequences, about 8.3% seen once, with over 2% in the top ten. This clonotype was counted a few times. These data were also filed under a second study, of yellow fever vaccine responses in identical twins.

The sequence was collected from a woman under 30 in good health. The sequenced sample was memory (CD45RO+) T cells sorted from blood.

CDR3 DNA sequence: TGCAGTGCTAGAACGGGGCCGATGGAGACCCAGTACTTC. Its translation is CSARTGPMETQYF. The V gene is TRBV20-1, the J gene TRBJ2-5, with D possibly called TRBD1 or TRBD2 (5 bases each). The CDR3 contains 13 residues. Trimming shortened V by 2 bases and J by 5 bases, and 12 bases separated the two germline ends. The germline CDR1 and CDR2 sequences are DFQATT and SNEGSKA (reference sequence).